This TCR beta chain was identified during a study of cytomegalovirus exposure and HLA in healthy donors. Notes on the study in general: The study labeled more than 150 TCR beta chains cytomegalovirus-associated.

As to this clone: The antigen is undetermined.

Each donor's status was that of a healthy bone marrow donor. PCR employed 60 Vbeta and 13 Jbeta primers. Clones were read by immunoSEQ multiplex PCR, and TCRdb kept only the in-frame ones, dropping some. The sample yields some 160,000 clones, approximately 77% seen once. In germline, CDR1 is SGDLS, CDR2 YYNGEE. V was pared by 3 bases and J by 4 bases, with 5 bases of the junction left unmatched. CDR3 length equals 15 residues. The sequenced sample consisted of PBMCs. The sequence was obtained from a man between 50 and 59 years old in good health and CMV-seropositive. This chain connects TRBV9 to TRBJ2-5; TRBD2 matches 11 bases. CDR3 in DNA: TGTGCCAGCAGCGGTAGCGGGGGGGCCGGAGAGACCCAGTACTTC. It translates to CASSGSGGAGETQYF.